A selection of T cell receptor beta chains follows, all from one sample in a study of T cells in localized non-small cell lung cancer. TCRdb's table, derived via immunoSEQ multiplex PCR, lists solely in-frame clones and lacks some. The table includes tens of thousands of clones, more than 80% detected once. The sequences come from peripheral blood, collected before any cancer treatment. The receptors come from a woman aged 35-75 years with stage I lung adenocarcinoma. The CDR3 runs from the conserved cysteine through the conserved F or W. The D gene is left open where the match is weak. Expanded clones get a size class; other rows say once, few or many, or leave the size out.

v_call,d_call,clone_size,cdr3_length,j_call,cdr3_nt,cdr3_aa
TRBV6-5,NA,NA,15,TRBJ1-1,TGTGCCAGCACGGGGGGCGCCGAAGCGAGCGCTGAAGCTTTCTTT,CASTGGAEASAEAFF
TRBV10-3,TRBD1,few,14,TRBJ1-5,TGTGCCATCAGTACCGGACAGGGCGACCAGCCCCAGCATTTT,CAISTGQGDQPQHF
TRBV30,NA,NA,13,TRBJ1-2,TGTGCCTCCCCGGACAGCATTGGTGGAGGCTACACCTTC,CASPDSIGGGYTF
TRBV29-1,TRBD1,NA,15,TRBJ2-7,TGCAGCGTTGGACAGGGCAGGGTGGGTTACTACGAGCAGTACTTC,CSVGQGRVGYYEQYF
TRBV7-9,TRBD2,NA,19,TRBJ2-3,TGTGCCAGCAGCTCCTCGACTAGCGGGGGGGATACTAGCACAGATACGCAGTATTTT,CASSSSTSGGDTSTDTQYF
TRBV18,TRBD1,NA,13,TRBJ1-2,TGTGCCAGCTCACCATGGGACAGAGACCCCGGCACCTTC,CASSPWDRDPGTF
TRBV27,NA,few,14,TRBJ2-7,TGTGCCAGCAGTCTCTCAGGGAGTTCCTACGAGCAGTACTTC,CASSLSGSSYEQYF
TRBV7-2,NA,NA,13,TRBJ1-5,TGTGCCAGCAAGGGACTAGGCAATCAGCCCCAGCATTTT,CASKGLGNQPQHF
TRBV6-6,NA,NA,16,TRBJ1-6,TGTGCCAGCAGTACAGACTGGAAAAACAATAATTCACCCCTCCACTTT,CASSTDWKNNNSPLHF
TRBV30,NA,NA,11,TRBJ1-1,TGTGCCCAGCAGGAGAGGACTGAAGCTTTTTTT,CAQQERTEAFF
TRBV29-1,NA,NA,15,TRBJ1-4,TGCAGCGCCGAAGGGTTACTACAGAGTAATGAAAAACTGTTTTTT,CSAEGLLQSNEKLFF
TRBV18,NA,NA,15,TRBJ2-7,TGTGCCAGCTCACCACGGGGGGAAATCTCCTACGAGCAGTACTTC,CASSPRGEISYEQYF
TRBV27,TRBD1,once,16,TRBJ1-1,TGTGCCAGCAGTCTGGGGACAGGACCTATGAACACTGAAGCTTTCTTT,CASSLGTGPMNTEAFF
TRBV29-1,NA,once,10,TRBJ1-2,TGCAGCGTTGAATATTATGGCTACACCTTC,CSVEYYGYTF
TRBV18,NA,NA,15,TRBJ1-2,TGTGCCAGCTCACCACCGGGGTCTCAACTCTATGGCTACACCTTC,CASSPPGSQLYGYTF
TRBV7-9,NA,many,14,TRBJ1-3,TGTGCCAGCAGCTTAAGCACAGGGGGAAACACCATATATTTT,CASSLSTGGNTIYF
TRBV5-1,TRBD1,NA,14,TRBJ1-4,TGCGCCAGCAGCGTGGACAGGGTGGAGGAAAAACTGTTTTTT,CASSVDRVEEKLFF
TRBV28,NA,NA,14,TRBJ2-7,TGTGCCAGCAGTTCCAATAGCGCCCCCTACGAGCAGTACTTC,CASSSNSAPYEQYF
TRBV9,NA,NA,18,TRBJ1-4,TGTGCCAGCAGGAGAGGACGTGCATCAGACTCAACTAATGAAAAACTGTTTTTT,CASRRGRASDSTNEKLFF
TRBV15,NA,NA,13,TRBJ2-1,TGTGCCACCAGCAGAGATAACAAGGGTGAGCAGTTCTTC,CATSRDNKGEQFF
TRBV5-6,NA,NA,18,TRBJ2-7,TGTGCCAGCAGCTTGTATGCGGCCGGGACAACCCTTTCCTACGAGCAGTACTTC,CASSLYAAGTTLSYEQYF
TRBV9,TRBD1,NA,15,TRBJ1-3,TGTGCCAGCAGCGTGACAGGGGGGTCTGGAAACACCATATATTTT,CASSVTGGSGNTIYF
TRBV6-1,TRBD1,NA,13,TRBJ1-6,TGTGCCAGCATGGGACAGAGTAATTCACCCCTCCACTTT,CASMGQSNSPLHF
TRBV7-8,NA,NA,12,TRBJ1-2,TGTGCCAGCAGCTCCCCGGGGTATGGCTACACCTTC,CASSSPGYGYTF
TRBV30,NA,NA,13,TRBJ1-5,TGTGCCTGGAGTTACGGAAGCAATCAGCCCCAGCATTTT,CAWSYGSNQPQHF
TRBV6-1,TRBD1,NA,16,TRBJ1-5,TGTGCCAGCACTGACCTAATACAGGGGAGCAATCAGCCCCAGCATTTT,CASTDLIQGSNQPQHF
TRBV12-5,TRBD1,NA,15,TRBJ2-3,TGTGCTAGTGGGACGGGACAGCGAAGCACAGATACGCAGTATTTT,CASGTGQRSTDTQYF
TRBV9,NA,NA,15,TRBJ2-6,TGTGCCAGCAGCCAGGTCCTCTCTGGGGCCAACGTCCTGACTTTC,CASSQVLSGANVLTF
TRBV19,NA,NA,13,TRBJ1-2,TGTGCCAGTAGCAGGGCTCCTAACTATGGCTACACCTTC,CASSRAPNYGYTF
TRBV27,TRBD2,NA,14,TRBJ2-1,TGTGCCAGCAACCGGGGGGGTACCGACAATGAGCAGTTCTTC,CASNRGGTDNEQFF
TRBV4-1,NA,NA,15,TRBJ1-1,TGCGCCAGCAGCCAACGGGACACCGTGAACACTGAAGCTTTCTTT,CASSQRDTVNTEAFF
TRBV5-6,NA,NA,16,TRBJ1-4,TGTGCCAGCAGCTGGGGAGGGGAGCCAACTAATGAAAAACTGTTTTTT,CASSWGGEPTNEKLFF
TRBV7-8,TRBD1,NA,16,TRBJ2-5,TGTGCCAGCAGCTTAGTCGCGGGACAGGGGAAGGAGACCCAGTACTTC,CASSLVAGQGKETQYF
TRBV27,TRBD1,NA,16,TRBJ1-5,TGTGCCAGCAGTCCGTGGGGGCAGGGGGACAATCAGCCCCAGCATTTT,CASSPWGQGDNQPQHF
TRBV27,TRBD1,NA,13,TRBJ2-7,TGTGCCAGCAGTTTTCCAGGGGGCTTTGAGCAGTACTTC,CASSFPGGFEQYF
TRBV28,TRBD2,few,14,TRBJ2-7,TGTGCCAGCAGTTTAAGCGGGGGTTCCTACGAGCAGTACTTC,CASSLSGGSYEQYF
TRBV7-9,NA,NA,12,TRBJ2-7,TGTGCCAGCAGCTTAGAAGGGGTAGAGCAGTACTTC,CASSLEGVEQYF
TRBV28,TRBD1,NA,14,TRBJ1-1,TGTGCCAGCAGTTCCGGACAGGTGAACACTGAAGCTTTCTTT,CASSSGQVNTEAFF
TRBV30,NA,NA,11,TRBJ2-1,NA,CAWGAGTASIF
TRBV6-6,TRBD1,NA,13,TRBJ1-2,TGTGCCAGCAGTTACGGGGACAGGGTAGGCTACACCTTC,CASSYGDRVGYTF
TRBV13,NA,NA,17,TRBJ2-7,TGTGCCAGCAGCCCGCCCGGGCCTCCGCGGGATCCTTACGAGCAGTACTTC,CASSPPGPPRDPYEQYF
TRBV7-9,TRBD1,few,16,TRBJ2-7,TGTGCCAGCAGCTTAGCGTCGACAGGGCAAGACTACGAGCAGTACTTC,CASSLASTGQDYEQYF
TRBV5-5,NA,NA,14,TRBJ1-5,TGTGCCAGCAGCTTAGTAGCTTACAATCAGCCCCAGCATTTT,CASSLVAYNQPQHF
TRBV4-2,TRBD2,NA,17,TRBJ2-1,TGTGCCAGCAGCCGGGGGACTAGCGGGGGAGCCTACAATGAGCAGTTCTTC,CASSRGTSGGAYNEQFF
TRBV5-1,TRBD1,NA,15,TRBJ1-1,TGCGCCAGCAGCTTGGAGGGCCAGGGGGCAAGTAAAGCTTTCTTT,CASSLEGQGASKAFF
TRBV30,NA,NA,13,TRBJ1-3,TGTGCCTGGACTGTAAGCTCTGGAAACACCATATATTTT,CAWTVSSGNTIYF
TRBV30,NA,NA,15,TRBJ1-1,TGTGCCTGGAGTAAGGCCGCAAACCCCAACACTGAAGCTTTCTTT,CAWSKAANPNTEAFF
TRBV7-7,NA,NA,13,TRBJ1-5,TGTGCTAGCAGCTTAGATCGAGGTCAGCCCCAGCATTTT,CASSLDRGQPQHF